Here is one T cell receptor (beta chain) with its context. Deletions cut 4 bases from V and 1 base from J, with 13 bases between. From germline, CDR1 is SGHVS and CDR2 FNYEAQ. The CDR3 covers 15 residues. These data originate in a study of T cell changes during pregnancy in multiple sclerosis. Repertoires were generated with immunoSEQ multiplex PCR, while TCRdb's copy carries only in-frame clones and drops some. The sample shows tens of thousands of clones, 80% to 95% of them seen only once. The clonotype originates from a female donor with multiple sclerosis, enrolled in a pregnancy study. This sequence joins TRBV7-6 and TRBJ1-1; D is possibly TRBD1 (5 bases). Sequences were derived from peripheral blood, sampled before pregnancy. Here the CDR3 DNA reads TGTGCCAGCAGCTCCCTCGCAGGGTCGAACACTGAAGCTTTCTTT. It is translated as CASSSLAGSNTEAFF.